One TCR beta chain is described in this entry. This sample stems from a study of blood T cell repertoires in COVID-19. On the study more broadly: PBMCs, B-cell-depleted T cells, or T cells were the source of the cDNA or gDNA that made up the material.

Original methodology: Reference gene primer amplification gave estimated nucleated cell counts. The protocol was immunoSEQ multiplex PCR, while the TCRdb copy is restricted to in-frame clones and leaves out a portion. Clone size and V and J calls were adopted from that table, with D and trimming inferred from the DNA. This sample has 54,000 or so clones; approximately 89% occur once, and the top ten carry about 3%. The CDR3 runs 14 residues. Germline CDR1 reads SGDLS; CDR2 reads YYNGEE. Trimming cost V 0 bases and J 5 bases, with 11 bases left between them. The chain combines TRBV9 with TRBJ2-5; the D gene is possibly TRBD2 (5 bases). The sample was peripheral blood. This receptor was taken from a human donor in a cohort sampled during active COVID-19. Here the CDR3 DNA reads TGTGCCAGCAGCGTAGGAGTAGCGTCGGAGACCCAGTACTTC. Translating it yields CASSVGVASETQYF.